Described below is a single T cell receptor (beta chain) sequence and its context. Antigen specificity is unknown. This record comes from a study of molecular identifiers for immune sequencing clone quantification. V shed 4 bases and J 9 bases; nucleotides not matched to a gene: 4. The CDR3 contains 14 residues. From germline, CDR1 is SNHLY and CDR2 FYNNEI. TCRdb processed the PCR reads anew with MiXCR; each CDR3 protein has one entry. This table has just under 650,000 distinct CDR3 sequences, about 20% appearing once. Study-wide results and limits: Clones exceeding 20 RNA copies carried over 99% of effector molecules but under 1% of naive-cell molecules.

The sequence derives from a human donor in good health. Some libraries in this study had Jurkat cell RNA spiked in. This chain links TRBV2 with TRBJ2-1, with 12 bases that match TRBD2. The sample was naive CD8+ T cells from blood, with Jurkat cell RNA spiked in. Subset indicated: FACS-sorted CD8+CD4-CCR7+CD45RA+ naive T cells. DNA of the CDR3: TGTGCCAGCAGTGGGCTAGCGGGGGGGATTGAGCAGTTCTTC. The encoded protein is CASSGLAGGIEQFF.